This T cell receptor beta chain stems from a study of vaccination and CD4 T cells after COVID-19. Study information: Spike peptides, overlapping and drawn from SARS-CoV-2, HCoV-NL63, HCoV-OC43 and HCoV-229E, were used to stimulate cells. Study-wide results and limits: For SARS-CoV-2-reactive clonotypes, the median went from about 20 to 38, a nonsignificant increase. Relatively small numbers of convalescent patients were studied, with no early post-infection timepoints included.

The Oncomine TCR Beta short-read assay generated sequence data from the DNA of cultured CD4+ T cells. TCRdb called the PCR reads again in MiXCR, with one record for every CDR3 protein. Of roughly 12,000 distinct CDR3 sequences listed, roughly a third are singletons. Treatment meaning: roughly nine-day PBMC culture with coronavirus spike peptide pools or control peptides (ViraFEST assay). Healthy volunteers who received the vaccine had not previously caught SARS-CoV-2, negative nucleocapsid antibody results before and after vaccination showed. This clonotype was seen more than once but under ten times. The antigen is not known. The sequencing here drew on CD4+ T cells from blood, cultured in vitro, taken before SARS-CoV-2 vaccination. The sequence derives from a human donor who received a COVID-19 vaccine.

The CDR3 DNA reads as TGCAGTGCTAGGGGCTCGGAGATCGGGGAGCTGTTTTTT. This encodes CSARGSEIGELFF. The chain uses TRBV20-1 and TRBJ2-2; no reliable D call. V shed 3 bases and J shed 7 bases, with 12 bases lying between them. Germline CDR1 DFQATT, CDR2 SNEGSKA (reference sequence). The CDR3 is 13 residues long.